Listed below are T cell receptor beta chains from one sample, sequenced in a study of metastatic and nonmetastatic thyroid tumors. With MiXCR, TCRdb reprocessed the PCR reads. Of approximately 31,000 clones listed, about 20% were seen once; the top ten hold approximately 10%. Sequencing was done on a sample of blood. The source of these receptors is a female donor with papillary thyroid cancer or a benign thyroid nodule (not recorded which). Some clones in this sample may be carry-over from other donors' samples. CDR3s include the opening cysteine and the closing phenylalanine or tryptophan. Fields, in order: D gene, clone size, J gene, V gene, CDR3 DNA, CDR3 protein. A D gene is named only where the DNA matches it firmly. Only part of the rows carry a size: once, few, many, or a class if the clone is expanded.

D gene: NA; clone size: many; J gene: TRBJ1-2; V gene: TRBV29-1; CDR3 DNA: TGCAGCGTTGAAGATCACCCGGGGGCGTGGGGCTACACCTTC; CDR3 protein: CSVEDHPGAWGYTF
D gene: TRBD2; clone size: many; J gene: TRBJ2-3; V gene: TRBV20-1; CDR3 DNA: TGCAGTGCTTCGGGGGGGGCGGGAGATACGCAGTATTTT; CDR3 protein: CSASGGAGDTQYF
D gene: TRBD1; clone size: many; J gene: TRBJ2-5; V gene: TRBV18; CDR3 DNA: TGTGCCAGCTCATCAATGGGACAGGGCGGTGAGACCCAGTACTTC; CDR3 protein: CASSSMGQGGETQYF
D gene: TRBD1; clone size: NA; J gene: TRBJ2-2; V gene: TRBV2; CDR3 DNA: TGTGCCAGCAGTGAAATGGGGTGGGGACAGGGGGCGTCCGGGGAGCTGTTTTTT; CDR3 protein: CASSEMGWGQGASGELFF
D gene: NA; clone size: few; J gene: TRBJ2-6; V gene: TRBV6-1; CDR3 DNA: TGTGCCAGCAGCGTGGCAAGCTCTGTGGCCAACGTCCTGACTTTC; CDR3 protein: CASSVASSVANVLTF
D gene: NA; clone size: many; J gene: TRBJ1-5; V gene: TRBV5-4; CDR3 DNA: TGTGCCAGCAGCTTTGACGTGACGGCCAGTGTTGGTCAGCCCCAGCATTTT; CDR3 protein: CASSFDVTASVGQPQHF
D gene: NA; clone size: many; J gene: TRBJ2-5; V gene: TRBV7-2; CDR3 DNA: TGTGCCAGCAGCTCCTCTGGGGGGACCCAGTACTTC; CDR3 protein: CASSSSGGTQYF
D gene: NA; clone size: NA; J gene: TRBJ1-6; V gene: TRBV27; CDR3 DNA: TGTGCCAGCAGTTTATCTCGATCACCCCTCCACTTT; CDR3 protein: CASSLSRSPLHF
D gene: NA; clone size: many; J gene: TRBJ2-5; V gene: TRBV20-1; CDR3 DNA: TGCAGTGGGGGGATGGGACTCCCTGAGGGGATTCAAGAGACCCAGTACTTC; CDR3 protein: CSGGMGLPEGIQETQYF
D gene: NA; clone size: many; J gene: TRBJ1-4; V gene: TRBV3-1; CDR3 DNA: TGTGCCAGCAGCCTTGCAGGGGAGGCAGGGAAACTGTTTTTT; CDR3 protein: CASSLAGEAGKLFF
D gene: TRBD1; clone size: many; J gene: TRBJ2-1; V gene: TRBV18; CDR3 DNA: TGTGCCAGCTCACCAGGGACAGGGCCGGTCTACAATGAGCAGTTCTTC; CDR3 protein: CASSPGTGPVYNEQFF
D gene: NA; clone size: few; J gene: TRBJ2-7; V gene: TRBV6-1; CDR3 DNA: TGTGCCAGCAGTGAAGCGGCCAACTCCTACGAGCGGTACTTC; CDR3 protein: CASSEAANSYERYF
D gene: TRBD1; clone size: many; J gene: TRBJ1-1; V gene: TRBV19; CDR3 DNA: TGTGCCAGTAGTATTGGGACAGGCCGAATGAACACTGAAGCTTTCTTT; CDR3 protein: CASSIGTGRMNTEAFF
D gene: NA; clone size: many; J gene: TRBJ2-3; V gene: TRBV19; CDR3 DNA: TGTGCCAGTAGTGTGACTGGGGGCACAGATACGCAGTATTTT; CDR3 protein: CASSVTGGTDTQYF
D gene: NA; clone size: many; J gene: TRBJ1-3; V gene: TRBV7-2; CDR3 DNA: TGTGCCAGCAGCTTAGTAGCAGCCTCTGGAAACACCATATATTTT; CDR3 protein: CASSLVAASGNTIYF
D gene: TRBD2; clone size: NA; J gene: TRBJ2-1; V gene: TRBV11-2; CDR3 DNA: TGTGTCAGCAGCTTGACTAGCGGGGTCTCCTACAATGAGCAGTTCTTC; CDR3 protein: CVSSLTSGVSYNEQFF
D gene: NA; clone size: few; J gene: TRBJ2-1; V gene: TRBV15; CDR3 DNA: TGTGCCACCATCCCCGGCGTGACAATCAGAGAGCAGTTCTTC; CDR3 protein: CATIPGVTIREQFF
D gene: TRBD1; clone size: many; J gene: TRBJ2-1; V gene: TRBV7-6; CDR3 DNA: TGTGCCAGCAGCCTAGTGACAGGGGACTACAATGAGCAGTTCTTC; CDR3 protein: CASSLVTGDYNEQFF
D gene: NA; clone size: NA; J gene: TRBJ2-5; V gene: TRBV30; CDR3 DNA: TGTGCCTGGAGAAGACGCGAGACCCAGTACTTC; CDR3 protein: CAWRRRETQYF
D gene: NA; clone size: many; J gene: TRBJ1-3; V gene: TRBV6-1; CDR3 DNA: TGTGCCAGCAAAACAGCCGTCTCTGGAAACACCATATATTTT; CDR3 protein: CASKTAVSGNTIYF
D gene: NA; clone size: many; J gene: TRBJ1-1; V gene: TRBV20-1; CDR3 DNA: TGCAGTGCGAAAAGGACGGGTCCGGACACTGAAGCTTTCTTT; CDR3 protein: CSAKRTGPDTEAFF
D gene: NA; clone size: many; J gene: TRBJ1-1; V gene: TRBV7-9; CDR3 DNA: TGTGCCAGCAGTTCCGGTGTGAAGACTGAAGCTTTCTTT; CDR3 protein: CASSSGVKTEAFF
D gene: TRBD1; clone size: many; J gene: TRBJ2-7; V gene: TRBV30; CDR3 DNA: TGTGCCTGGAGTCTAAGGACAGGGACAACCTACGAGCAGTACTTC; CDR3 protein: CAWSLRTGTTYEQYF
D gene: NA; clone size: many; J gene: TRBJ2-7; V gene: TRBV20-1; CDR3 DNA: TGCAGTGCTCCCGACCCGGGGGGCGAAGATTTGTACGAGCAGTACTTC; CDR3 protein: CSAPDPGGEDLYEQYF
D gene: TRBD1; clone size: many; J gene: TRBJ2-2; V gene: TRBV30; CDR3 DNA: TGTGCCTGGGCCATCCGGGACAGGGGGTTAAAATTCTACACCGGGGAGCTGTTTTTT; CDR3 protein: CAWAIRDRGLKFYTGELFF
D gene: NA; clone size: NA; J gene: TRBJ1-3; V gene: TRBV3-1; CDR3 DNA: TGTGCCAGCAGCCTATCTGGGGCGGAGGGAAACACCATATATTTT; CDR3 protein: CASSLSGAEGNTIYF
D gene: TRBD2; clone size: many; J gene: TRBJ2-3; V gene: TRBV12-3/TRBV12-4; CDR3 DNA: TGTGCCAGCAGCCCACTAGCGGGAGGCACAGATACGCAGTATTTT; CDR3 protein: CASSPLAGGTDTQYF
D gene: TRBD1; clone size: many; J gene: TRBJ1-4; V gene: TRBV3-1; CDR3 DNA: TGTGCCAGCAGCCGGGACAGCACTAATGAAAAACTGTTTTTT; CDR3 protein: CASSRDSTNEKLFF
D gene: NA; clone size: NA; J gene: TRBJ2-7; V gene: TRBV6-2/TRBV6-3; CDR3 DNA: TGTGCCATCAGTTACCGGCCCGAGGACGCATCCTACGAGCAGTACTTC; CDR3 protein: CAISYRPEDASYEQYF
D gene: TRBD1; clone size: NA; J gene: TRBJ1-5; V gene: TRBV6-2/TRBV6-3; CDR3 DNA: TGTGCCAGCACCCGGAGGGACAGTGCTATTAGCAATCATCCCCAGCATTTT; CDR3 protein: CASTRRDSAISNHPQHF
D gene: TRBD1; clone size: many; J gene: TRBJ2-7; V gene: TRBV20-1; CDR3 DNA: TGCAGTGCTACTCTCCGGACAGGGACCTACGAGCAGTACTTC; CDR3 protein: CSATLRTGTYEQYF
D gene: NA; clone size: many; J gene: TRBJ1-5; V gene: TRBV7-2; CDR3 DNA: TGTGCCAGCAGCTCGAATCAGCCCCAGCATTTT; CDR3 protein: CASSSNQPQHF
D gene: NA; clone size: medium-sized; J gene: TRBJ1-2; V gene: TRBV6-5; CDR3 DNA: TGTGCCAGCAGCTACTACAGGACCTATGGCTACACCTTC; CDR3 protein: CASSYYRTYGYTF
D gene: TRBD2; clone size: many; J gene: TRBJ2-3; V gene: TRBV19; CDR3 DNA: TGTGCCAGTAGTTCGCGGACTAGCGGGGCCTCTAGCACAGATACGCAGTATTTT; CDR3 protein: CASSSRTSGASSTDTQYF
D gene: NA; clone size: many; J gene: TRBJ2-2; V gene: TRBV18; CDR3 DNA: TGTGCCAGCTCACCGGCTATACTACCGGAGCTGTTTTTT; CDR3 protein: CASSPAILPELFF
D gene: TRBD1; clone size: NA; J gene: TRBJ2-1; V gene: TRBV2; CDR3 DNA: TGTGCCAGCAGGGCAGGGGGCAGCTCCTACAATGAGCAGTTCTTC; CDR3 protein: CASRAGGSSYNEQFF
D gene: NA; clone size: NA; J gene: TRBJ1-2; V gene: TRBV20-1; CDR3 DNA: TGCAGTGCTAGAGATACGGACCACTATGGCTACACCTTC; CDR3 protein: CSARDTDHYGYTF
D gene: NA; clone size: many; J gene: TRBJ2-1; V gene: TRBV11-1; CDR3 DNA: TGTGCCAGCAGCTCCACCTCGCTTCTCTTCTCCTACAATGAGCAGTTCTTC; CDR3 protein: CASSSTSLLFSYNEQFF
D gene: NA; clone size: many; J gene: TRBJ1-5; V gene: TRBV4-1; CDR3 DNA: TGCGCCAGCAGCCAAGATTTTCAAGGGCAATATAGCAATCAGCCCCAGCATTTT; CDR3 protein: CASSQDFQGQYSNQPQHF
D gene: NA; clone size: NA; J gene: TRBJ2-2; V gene: TRBV4-2; CDR3 DNA: TGTGCCAGCAGCCAAGATGAAGGAGCGGGTCTTACCGGGGAGCTGTTTTTT; CDR3 protein: CASSQDEGAGLTGELFF
D gene: TRBD1; clone size: many; J gene: TRBJ2-6; V gene: TRBV10-3; CDR3 DNA: TGTGCCATCAGTTCAGGGGGCCGCTGGGGGGCCAACGTCCTGACTTTC; CDR3 protein: CAISSGGRWGANVLTF
D gene: TRBD2; clone size: many; J gene: TRBJ2-5; V gene: TRBV27; CDR3 DNA: TGTGCCAGCACCCCCCTTAGCGGGAGGGCCCGAGGAGAGACCCAGTACTTC; CDR3 protein: CASTPLSGRARGETQYF
D gene: NA; clone size: many; J gene: TRBJ2-5; V gene: TRBV18; CDR3 DNA: TGTGCCAGCTCACCACCGGGACAAGAGACCCAGTACTTC; CDR3 protein: CASSPPGQETQYF
D gene: NA; clone size: many; J gene: TRBJ2-6; V gene: TRBV9; CDR3 DNA: TGTGCCAGCAGCGTAGGACAGCTGCAGGCCAACGTCCTGACTTTC; CDR3 protein: CASSVGQLQANVLTF
D gene: TRBD1; clone size: many; J gene: TRBJ1-6; V gene: TRBV18; CDR3 DNA: TGTGCCAGCTCACCCGGGACAGTCCCCGGGGGTTCACCCCTCCACTTT; CDR3 protein: CASSPGTVPGGSPLHF
D gene: TRBD2; clone size: many; J gene: TRBJ2-1; V gene: TRBV29-1; CDR3 DNA: TGCAGCGCCTCGACTAGCGGGAGAAACGATGAGCAGTTCTTC; CDR3 protein: CSASTSGRNDEQFF
D gene: NA; clone size: NA; J gene: TRBJ1-6; V gene: TRBV28; CDR3 DNA: TGTGCCAGCAGTCCCGCCGAGGTCCGGTCACCCCTCCACTTT; CDR3 protein: CASSPAEVRSPLHF
D gene: NA; clone size: NA; J gene: TRBJ1-1; V gene: TRBV6-1; CDR3 DNA: TGTGCCAGCATACTAAACTCGGAGGGAGGCACTGAAGCTTTCTTT; CDR3 protein: CASILNSEGGTEAFF
D gene: NA; clone size: many; J gene: TRBJ2-7; V gene: TRBV11-2; CDR3 DNA: TGTGCCAGCAGCTTAGGGGGGCGCCACGAGCAGTACTTC; CDR3 protein: CASSLGGRHEQYF
D gene: NA; clone size: many; J gene: TRBJ1-5; V gene: TRBV2; CDR3 DNA: TGTGCCAGCAGGAACGTGGGGGGGATACAGCCCCAGCATTTT; CDR3 protein: CASRNVGGIQPQHF
D gene: TRBD2; clone size: few; J gene: TRBJ2-7; V gene: TRBV10-3; CDR3 DNA: TGTGCCATCAGCGGACTAGAGAGTAAGTACGAGCAGTACTTC; CDR3 protein: CAISGLESKYEQYF
D gene: NA; clone size: few; J gene: TRBJ2-7; V gene: TRBV2; CDR3 DNA: TGTGCCGACAATCAAGGGATGCTCTACGAGCAGTACTTC; CDR3 protein: CADNQGMLYEQYF